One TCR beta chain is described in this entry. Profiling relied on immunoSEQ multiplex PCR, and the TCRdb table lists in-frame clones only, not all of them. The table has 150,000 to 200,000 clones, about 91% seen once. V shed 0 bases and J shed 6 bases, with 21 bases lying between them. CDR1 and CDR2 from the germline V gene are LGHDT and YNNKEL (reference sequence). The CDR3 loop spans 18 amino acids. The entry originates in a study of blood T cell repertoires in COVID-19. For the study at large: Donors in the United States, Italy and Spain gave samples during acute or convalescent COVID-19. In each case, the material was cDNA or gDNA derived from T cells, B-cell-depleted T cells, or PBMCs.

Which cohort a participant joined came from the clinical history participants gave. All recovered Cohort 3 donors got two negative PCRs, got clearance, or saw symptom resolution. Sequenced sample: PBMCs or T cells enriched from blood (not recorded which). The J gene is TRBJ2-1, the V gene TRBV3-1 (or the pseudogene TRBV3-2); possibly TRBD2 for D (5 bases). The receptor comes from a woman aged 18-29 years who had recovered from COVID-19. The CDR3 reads CASSQDKLAPHSPNEQFF. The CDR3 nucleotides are TGTGCCAGCAGCCAAGATAAGCTAGCCCCACATTCCCCCAATGAGCAGTTCTTC.